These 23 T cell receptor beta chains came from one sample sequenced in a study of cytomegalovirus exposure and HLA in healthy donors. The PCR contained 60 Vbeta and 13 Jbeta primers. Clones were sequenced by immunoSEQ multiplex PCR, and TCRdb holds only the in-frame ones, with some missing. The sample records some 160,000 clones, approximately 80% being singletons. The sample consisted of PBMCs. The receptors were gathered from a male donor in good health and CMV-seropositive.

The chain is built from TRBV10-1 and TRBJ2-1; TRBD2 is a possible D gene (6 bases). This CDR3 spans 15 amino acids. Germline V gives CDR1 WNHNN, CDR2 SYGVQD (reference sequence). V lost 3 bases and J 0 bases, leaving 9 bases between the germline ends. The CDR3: CASSDVADSYNEQFF. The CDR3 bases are TGCGCCAGCAGTGATGTAGCGGACTCCTACAATGAGCAGTTCTTC.

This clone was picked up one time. The DNA of the CDR3 is TGTGCCAGCAGTTTAGGAGCAGGGGGCGATCATGGCTACACCTTC. As protein: CASSLGAGGDHGYTF. V usage is TRBV28 and J usage is TRBJ1-2, with 8 bases lining up with TRBD1. Germline V gene data show CDR1 as MDHEN and CDR2 as SYDVKM. Germline trimming cut 2 bases from V and 6 bases from J; bases unmatched to any gene: 8. The CDR3 runs 15 residues.

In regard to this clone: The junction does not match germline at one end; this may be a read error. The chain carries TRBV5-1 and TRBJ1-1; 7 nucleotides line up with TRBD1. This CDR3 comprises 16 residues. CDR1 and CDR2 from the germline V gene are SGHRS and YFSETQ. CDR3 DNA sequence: TGCGCCAGCAGCCCCGCAGGGGGTACTGTGAACACTAAAGCTTTCTTT. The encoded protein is CASSPAGGTVNTKAFF.

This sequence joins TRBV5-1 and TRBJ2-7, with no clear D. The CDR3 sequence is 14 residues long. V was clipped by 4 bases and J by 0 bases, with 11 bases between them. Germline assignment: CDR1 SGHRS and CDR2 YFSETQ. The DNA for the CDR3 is TGCGCCAGCAGCAGCGAAGAGAGCTCCTACGAGCAGTACTTC. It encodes CASSSEESSYEQYF.

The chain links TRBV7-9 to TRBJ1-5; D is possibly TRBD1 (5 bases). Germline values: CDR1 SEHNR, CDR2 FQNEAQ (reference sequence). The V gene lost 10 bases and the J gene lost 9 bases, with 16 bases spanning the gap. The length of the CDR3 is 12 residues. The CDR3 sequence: CAIRSPGGPQHF. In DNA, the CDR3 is TGTGCCATCCGGTCGCCCGGGGGGCCCCAGCATTTT.

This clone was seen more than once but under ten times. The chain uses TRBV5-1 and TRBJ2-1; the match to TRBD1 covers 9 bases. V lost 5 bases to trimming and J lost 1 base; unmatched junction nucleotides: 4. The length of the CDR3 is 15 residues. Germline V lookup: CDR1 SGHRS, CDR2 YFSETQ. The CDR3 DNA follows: TGCGCCAGCAGGTACAGGGGGCTTTCCTACAATGAGCAGTTCTTC. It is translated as CASRYRGLSYNEQFF.

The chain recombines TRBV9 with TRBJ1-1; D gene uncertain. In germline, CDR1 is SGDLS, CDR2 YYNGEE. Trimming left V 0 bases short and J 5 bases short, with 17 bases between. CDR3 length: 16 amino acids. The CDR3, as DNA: TGTGCCAGCAGCGTAGCTACGGGCAGTGGGAGGACTGAAGCTTTCTTT. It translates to CASSVATGSGRTEAFF.

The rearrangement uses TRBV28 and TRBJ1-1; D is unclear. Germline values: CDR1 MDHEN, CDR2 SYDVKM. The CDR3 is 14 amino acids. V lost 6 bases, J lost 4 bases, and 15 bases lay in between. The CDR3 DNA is TGTGCCAGCAGCACGCTACGGGGAGGCACTGAAGCTTTCTTT. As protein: CASSTLRGGTEAFF.

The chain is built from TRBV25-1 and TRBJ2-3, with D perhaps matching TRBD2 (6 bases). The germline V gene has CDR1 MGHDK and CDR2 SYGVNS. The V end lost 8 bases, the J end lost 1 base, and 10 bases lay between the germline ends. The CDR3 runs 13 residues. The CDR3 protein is CASGGSGTDTQYF. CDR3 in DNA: TGTGCCAGCGGGGGGAGCGGCACAGATACGCAGTATTTT.

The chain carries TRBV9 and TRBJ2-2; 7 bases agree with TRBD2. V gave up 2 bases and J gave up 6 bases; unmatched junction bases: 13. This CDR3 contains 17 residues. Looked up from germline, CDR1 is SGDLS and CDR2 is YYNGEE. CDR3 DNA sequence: TGTGCCAGCAGCGTCCCAGTGGAGGGAGGGCCGGCCGGGGAGCTGTTTTTT. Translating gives CASSVPVEGGPAGELFF.

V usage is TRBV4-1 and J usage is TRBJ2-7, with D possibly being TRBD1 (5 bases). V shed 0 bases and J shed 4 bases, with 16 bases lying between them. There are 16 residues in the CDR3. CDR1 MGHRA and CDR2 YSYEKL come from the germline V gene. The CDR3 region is CASSQDLAGYWYEQYF. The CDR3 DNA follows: TGCGCCAGCAGCCAAGATCTTGCAGGGTACTGGTACGAGCAGTACTTC.

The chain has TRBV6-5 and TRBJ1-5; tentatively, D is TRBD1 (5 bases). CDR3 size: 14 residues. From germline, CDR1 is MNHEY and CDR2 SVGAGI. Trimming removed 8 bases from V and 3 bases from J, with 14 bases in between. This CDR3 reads CASGNARVNQPQHF. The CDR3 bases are TGTGCCAGCGGGAATGCCAGGGTCAATCAGCCCCAGCATTTT.

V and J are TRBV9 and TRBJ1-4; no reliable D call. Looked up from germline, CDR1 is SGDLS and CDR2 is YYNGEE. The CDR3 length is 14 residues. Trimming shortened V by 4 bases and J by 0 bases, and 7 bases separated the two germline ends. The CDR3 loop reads CASSHEPTNEKLFF. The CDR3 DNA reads TGTGCCAGCAGCCACGAGCCAACTAATGAAAAACTGTTTTTT.

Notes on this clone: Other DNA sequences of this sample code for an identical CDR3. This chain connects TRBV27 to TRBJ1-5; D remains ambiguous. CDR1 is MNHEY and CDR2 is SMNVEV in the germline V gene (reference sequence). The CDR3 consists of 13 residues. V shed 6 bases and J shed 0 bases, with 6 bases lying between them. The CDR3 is CASSFYSNQPQHF. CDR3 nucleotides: TGTGCCAGCAGCTTCTATAGCAATCAGCCCCAGCATTTT.

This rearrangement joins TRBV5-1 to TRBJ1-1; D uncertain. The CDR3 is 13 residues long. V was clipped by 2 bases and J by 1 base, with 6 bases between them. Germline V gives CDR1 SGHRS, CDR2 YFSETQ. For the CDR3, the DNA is TGCGCCAGCAGCTTTATGGCGAACACTGAAGCTTTCTTT. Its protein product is CASSFMANTEAFF. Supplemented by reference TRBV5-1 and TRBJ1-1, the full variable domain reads KAGVTQTPRYLIKTRGQQVTLSCSPISGHRSVSWYQQTPGQGLQFLFEYFSETQRNKGNFPGRFSGRQFSNSRSEMNVSTLELGDSALYLCASSFMANTEAFFGQGTRLTVV.

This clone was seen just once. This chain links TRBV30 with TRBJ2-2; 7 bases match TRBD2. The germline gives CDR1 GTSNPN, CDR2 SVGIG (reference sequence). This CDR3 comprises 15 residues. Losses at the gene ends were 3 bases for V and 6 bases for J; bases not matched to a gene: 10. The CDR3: CAWRPSGGGSGELFF. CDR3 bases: TGTGCCTGGAGGCCCTCGGGCGGGGGATCCGGGGAGCTGTTTTTT.

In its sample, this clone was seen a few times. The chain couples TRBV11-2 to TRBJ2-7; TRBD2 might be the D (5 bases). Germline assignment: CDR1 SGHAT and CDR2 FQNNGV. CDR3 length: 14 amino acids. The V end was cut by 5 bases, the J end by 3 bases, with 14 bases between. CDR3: CASSAADWDYEQYF. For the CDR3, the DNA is TGTGCCAGCAGCGCAGCGGACTGGGACTACGAGCAGTACTTC.

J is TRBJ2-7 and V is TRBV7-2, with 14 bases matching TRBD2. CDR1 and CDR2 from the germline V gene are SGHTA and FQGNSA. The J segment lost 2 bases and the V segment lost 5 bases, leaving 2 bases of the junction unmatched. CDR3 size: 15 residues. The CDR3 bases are TGTGCCAGCAGCATGGGACTAGCGGGGGCCTACGAGCAGTACTTC. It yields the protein CASSMGLAGAYEQYF.

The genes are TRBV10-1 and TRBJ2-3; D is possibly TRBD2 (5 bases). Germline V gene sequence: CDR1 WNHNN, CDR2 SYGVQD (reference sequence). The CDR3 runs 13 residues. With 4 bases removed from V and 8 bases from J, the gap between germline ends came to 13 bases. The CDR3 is CASSAGRGPTQYF. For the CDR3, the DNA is TGCGCCAGCAGTGCGGGCCGGGGTCCTACGCAGTATTTT.

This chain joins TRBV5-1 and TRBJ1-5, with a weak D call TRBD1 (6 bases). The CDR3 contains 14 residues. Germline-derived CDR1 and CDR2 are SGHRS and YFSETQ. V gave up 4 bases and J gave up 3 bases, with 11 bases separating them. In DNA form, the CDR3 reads TGCGCCAGCAGCCGAGGGACACCCAATCAGCCCCAGCATTTT. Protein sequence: CASSRGTPNQPQHF.

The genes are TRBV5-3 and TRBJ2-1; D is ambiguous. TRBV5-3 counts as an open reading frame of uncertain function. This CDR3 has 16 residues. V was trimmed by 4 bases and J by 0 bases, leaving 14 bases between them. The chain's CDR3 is CARSPGSKSSYNEQFF. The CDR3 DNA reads TGTGCCAGAAGCCCCGGGTCGAAGAGCTCCTACAATGAGCAGTTCTTC.

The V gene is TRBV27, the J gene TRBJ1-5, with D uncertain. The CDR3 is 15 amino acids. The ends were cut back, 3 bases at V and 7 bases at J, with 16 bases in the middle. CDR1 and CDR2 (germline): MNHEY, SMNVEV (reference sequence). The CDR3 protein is CASSLEGAKRQPQHF. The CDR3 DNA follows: TGTGCCAGCAGTTTGGAGGGAGCTAAAAGACAGCCCCAGCATTTT.

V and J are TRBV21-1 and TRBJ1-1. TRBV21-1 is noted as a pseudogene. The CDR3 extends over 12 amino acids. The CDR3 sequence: CASSNLSTEAFF. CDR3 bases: TGTGCCAGCAGCAACCTGAGCACTGAAGCTTTCTTT.